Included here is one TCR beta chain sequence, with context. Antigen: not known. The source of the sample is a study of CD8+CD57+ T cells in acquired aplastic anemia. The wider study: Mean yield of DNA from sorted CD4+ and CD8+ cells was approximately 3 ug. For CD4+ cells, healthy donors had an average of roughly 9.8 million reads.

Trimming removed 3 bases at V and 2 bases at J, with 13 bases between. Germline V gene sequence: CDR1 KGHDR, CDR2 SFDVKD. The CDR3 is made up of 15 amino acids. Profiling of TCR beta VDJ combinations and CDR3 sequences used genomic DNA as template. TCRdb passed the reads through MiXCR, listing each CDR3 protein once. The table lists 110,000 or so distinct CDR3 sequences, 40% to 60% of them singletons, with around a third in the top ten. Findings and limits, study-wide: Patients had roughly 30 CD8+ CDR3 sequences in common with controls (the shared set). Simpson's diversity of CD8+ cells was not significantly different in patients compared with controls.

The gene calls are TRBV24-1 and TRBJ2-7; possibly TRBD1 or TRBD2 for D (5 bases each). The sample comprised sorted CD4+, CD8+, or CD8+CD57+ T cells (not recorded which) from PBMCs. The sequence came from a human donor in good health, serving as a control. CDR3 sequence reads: CATSDVDGTPYEQYF. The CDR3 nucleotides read TGTGCCACCAGTGATGTCGACGGGACCCCCTACGAGCAGTACTTC.